This T cell receptor beta chain was retrieved from a study of blood T cell repertoires in COVID-19. For the study at large: COVID-19 samples, acute and convalescent, were from the United States, Italy and Spain. In each case, the material was cDNA or gDNA derived from T cells, B-cell-depleted T cells, or PBMCs.

In the authors' methods: For nucleated cells, counts were estimated from reference gene primer amplification. Here immunoSEQ multiplex PCR was the method, and the copy in TCRdb shows in-frame clones only, minus some. V and J calls and clone size are copied from that table; D and trimming were computed from the DNA. The sample has approximately 82,000 clones, about 81% seen once. CDR3 size: 18 residues. The germline V gene has CDR1 SGDLS and CDR2 YYNGEE. J lost 7 bases, V lost 4 bases, and 19 bases had no gene match. The chain employs TRBV9 and TRBJ2-1, with 8 bases aligning to TRBD2. The sequence was obtained from a human donor in a cohort sampled during active COVID-19. Material: peripheral blood. This CDR3 reads CASSSRSNAGGLGNEQFF. CDR3 in DNA: TGTGCCAGCAGCTCCCGATCAAACGCGGGGGGTCTGGGGAATGAGCAGTTCTTC.